This T cell receptor beta chain was profiled in a study of blood T cell repertoires in COVID-19. The protocol was immunoSEQ multiplex PCR, while the TCRdb copy is restricted to in-frame clones and leaves out a portion. The data contain 220,000 or so clones, about 86% of them seen just once; the ten biggest clones take up about 1.3%. The V segment lost 2 bases and the J segment 4 bases; nucleotides outside the gene matches: 19. Germline V gives CDR1 SQVTM, CDR2 ANQGSEA. There are 20 residues in the CDR3. Sample: PBMCs or T cells enriched from blood (not recorded which). The chain couples TRBV29-1 to TRBJ2-1; 11 positions match TRBD2. The clonotype comes from a woman between 35 and 50 years old with acute COVID-19. CDR3 residues: CSVEMAEGLAGGLIYNEQFF. DNA for the CDR3: TGCAGCGTTGAAATGGCCGAAGGCCTAGCGGGAGGACTCATATACAATGAGCAGTTCTTC.